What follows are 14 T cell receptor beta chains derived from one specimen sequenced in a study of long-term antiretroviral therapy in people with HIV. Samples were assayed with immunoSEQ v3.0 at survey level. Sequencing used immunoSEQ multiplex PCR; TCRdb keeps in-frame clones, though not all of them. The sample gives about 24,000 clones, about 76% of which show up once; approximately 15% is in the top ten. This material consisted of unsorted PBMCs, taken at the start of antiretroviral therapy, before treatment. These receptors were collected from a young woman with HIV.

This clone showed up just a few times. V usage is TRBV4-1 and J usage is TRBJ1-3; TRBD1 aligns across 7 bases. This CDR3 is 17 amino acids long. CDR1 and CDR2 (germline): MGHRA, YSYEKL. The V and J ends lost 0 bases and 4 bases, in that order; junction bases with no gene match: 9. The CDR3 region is CASSQDLVRGPGNTIYF. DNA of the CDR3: TGCGCCAGCAGCCAAGATCTGGTTAGGGGGCCAGGAAACACCATATATTTT.

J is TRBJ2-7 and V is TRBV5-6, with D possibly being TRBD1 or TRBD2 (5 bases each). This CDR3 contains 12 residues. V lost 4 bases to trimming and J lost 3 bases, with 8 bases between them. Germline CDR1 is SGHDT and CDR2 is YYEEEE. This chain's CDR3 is CASSRDGYEQYF. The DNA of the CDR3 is TGTGCCAGCAGCCGGGACGGCTACGAGCAGTACTTC.

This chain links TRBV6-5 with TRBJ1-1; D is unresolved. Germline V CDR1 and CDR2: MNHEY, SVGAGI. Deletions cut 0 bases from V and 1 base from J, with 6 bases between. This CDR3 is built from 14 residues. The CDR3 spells CASSYSGGNTEAFF. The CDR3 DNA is TGTGCCAGCAGTTACTCAGGCGGGAACACTGAAGCTTTCTTT.

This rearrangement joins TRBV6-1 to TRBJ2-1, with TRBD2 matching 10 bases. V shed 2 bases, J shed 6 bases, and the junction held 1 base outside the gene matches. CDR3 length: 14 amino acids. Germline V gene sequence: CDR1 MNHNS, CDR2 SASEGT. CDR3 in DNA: TGTGCCAGCAGTGAACTAGCGGGAGTCAATGAGCAGTTCTTC. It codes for CASSELAGVNEQFF.

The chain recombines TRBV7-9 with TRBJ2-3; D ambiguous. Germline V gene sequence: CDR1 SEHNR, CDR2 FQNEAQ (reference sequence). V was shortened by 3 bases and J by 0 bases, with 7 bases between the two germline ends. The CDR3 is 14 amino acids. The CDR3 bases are TGTGCCAGCAGCTTTTCTCTTAGCACAGATACGCAGTATTTT. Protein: CASSFSLSTDTQYF.

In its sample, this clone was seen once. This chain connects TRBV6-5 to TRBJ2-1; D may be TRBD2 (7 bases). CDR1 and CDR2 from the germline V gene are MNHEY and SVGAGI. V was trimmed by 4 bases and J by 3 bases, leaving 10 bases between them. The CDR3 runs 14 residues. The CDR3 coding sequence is TGTGCCAGCAGTTCGGGGGGCGGCTACAATGAGCAGTTCTTC. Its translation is CASSSGGGYNEQFF.

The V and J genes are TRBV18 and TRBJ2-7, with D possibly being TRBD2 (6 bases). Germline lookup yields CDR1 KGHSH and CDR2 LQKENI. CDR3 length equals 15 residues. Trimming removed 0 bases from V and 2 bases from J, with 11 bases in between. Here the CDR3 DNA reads TGTGCCAGCTCACCACCGCGAGGAGGGCCCTACGAGCAGTACTTC. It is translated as CASSPPRGGPYEQYF.

DNA for the CDR3: TGCGCCAGCAGCTCACAGGACTACCGCTCTGGAAACACCATATATTTT. Translation gives CASSSQDYRSGNTIYF. The rearrangement links TRBV5-1 to TRBJ1-3, with D perhaps TRBD1 (5 bases). The V end was cut by 3 bases, the J end by 0 bases, with 13 bases between. This CDR3 is built from 16 residues. Germline CDR1 SGHRS, CDR2 YFSETQ.

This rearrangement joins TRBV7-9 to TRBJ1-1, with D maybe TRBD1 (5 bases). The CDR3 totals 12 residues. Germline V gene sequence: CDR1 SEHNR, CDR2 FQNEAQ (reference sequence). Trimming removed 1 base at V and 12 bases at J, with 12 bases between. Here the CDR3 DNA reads TGTGCCAGCAGCTTAGGTGGGGCCCCGTCTTTCTTT. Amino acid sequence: CASSLGGAPSFF.

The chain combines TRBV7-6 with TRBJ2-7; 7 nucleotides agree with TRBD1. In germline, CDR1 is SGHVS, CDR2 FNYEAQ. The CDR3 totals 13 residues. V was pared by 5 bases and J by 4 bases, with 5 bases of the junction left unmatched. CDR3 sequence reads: CASSQGQKYEQYF. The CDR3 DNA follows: TGTGCCAGCAGCCAGGGACAGAAGTACGAGCAGTACTTC.

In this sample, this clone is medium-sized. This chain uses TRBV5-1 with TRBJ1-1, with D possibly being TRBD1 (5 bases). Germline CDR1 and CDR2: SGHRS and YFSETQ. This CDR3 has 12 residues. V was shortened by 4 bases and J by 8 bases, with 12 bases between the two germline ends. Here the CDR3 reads CASSQWGREAFF. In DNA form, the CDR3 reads TGCGCCAGCAGCCAATGGGGACGGGAAGCTTTCTTT. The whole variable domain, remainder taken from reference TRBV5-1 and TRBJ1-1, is KAGVTQTPRYLIKTRGQQVTLSCSPISGHRSVSWYQQTPGQGLQFLFEYFSETQRNKGNFPGRFSGRQFSNSRSEMNVSTLELGDSALYLCASSQWGREAFFGQGTRLTVV.

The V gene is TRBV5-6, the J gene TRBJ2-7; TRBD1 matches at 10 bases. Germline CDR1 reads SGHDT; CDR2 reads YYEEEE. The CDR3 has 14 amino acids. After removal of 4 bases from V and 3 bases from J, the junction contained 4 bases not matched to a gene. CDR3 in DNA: TGTGCCAGCAGCCAAGGACAGGGGGTCTACGAGCAGTACTTC. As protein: CASSQGQGVYEQYF.

CDR3 residues: CASSEALLGGLIEKLFF. In DNA, the CDR3 is TGTGCCAGCAGTGAAGCGCTTCTTGGGGGGCTCATTGAAAAACTGTTTTTT. The rearrangement links TRBV6-1 to TRBJ1-4; D is perhaps TRBD1 (6 bases). Looked up from germline, CDR1 is MNHNS and CDR2 is SASEGT. The CDR3 consists of 17 residues. Trimming took off 0 bases at V and 7 bases at J, with 18 bases between the two ends.

CDR3 sequence (DNA): TGTGCCAGCAGTAGGGGAGGGGCCCAAGACAATGAGCAGTTCTTC. This translates into CASSRGGAQDNEQFF. The chain carries TRBV21-1 and TRBJ2-1; the DNA was not compared with TRBD2, the D call given in the table. TRBV21-1 counts as a pseudogene. The CDR3 runs 15 residues.